This T cell receptor (beta chain) came from a study of CXCR3-negative and CXCR3-positive naive CD8 T cells. Study details: The study obtained 130 million to 150 million TRB reads, about 1.5 +/- 0.3 million per library.

UMI labels and 5' RACE were used to prepare the TRB cDNA libraries. No DNA is given; TCRdb re-called the 5' RACE reads and lists each CDR3 protein once. The sample table includes roughly 90,000 distinct CDR3 sequences. The CDR3 spans 14 residues. The TCR sequence derives from a human donor in good health. Some clones in this sample may be carry-over from other donors' samples. The chain links TRBV12-3 or TRBV12-4 to TRBJ2-7. The sample comprised naive CXCR3- CD8+ T cells from blood. Subset specified: CD45RO-CCR7+CD27+CD95- naive CD8+ T cells lacking CXCR3 (TNR3-). The chain's CDR3 is CASSPSGSSVEQYF.